The next 23 T cell receptor beta chains were all read from a single sample in a study of blood T cell repertoires in COVID-19. Using immunoSEQ multiplex PCR, the repertoire was profiled, and TCRdb retains in-frame clones only, with some absent. This sample has around 150,000 clones, with about 86% found just once. The sample comprised PBMCs or T cells enriched from blood (not recorded which). Receptors originate from a man in his fifties or sixties who had recovered from COVID-19.

The rearrangement uses TRBV18 and TRBJ2-7, with a weak D call TRBD2 (7 bases). V shed 3 bases and J shed 2 bases, with 11 bases lying between them. This CDR3 region has 14 residues. Germline V gene lookup returns CDR1 KGHSH and CDR2 LQKENI. Here the CDR3 reads CASSPRGGAYEQYF. CDR3 bases: TGTGCCAGCTCACCTAGAGGGGGGGCCTACGAGCAGTACTTC.

The chain is built from TRBV19 and TRBJ2-7; perhaps TRBD1 as D (6 bases). From germline, CDR1 is LNHDA and CDR2 SQIVND (reference sequence). With 7 bases removed from V and 3 bases from J, the gap between germline ends came to 19 bases. The CDR3 is 15 residues long. The CDR3 sequence: CASTPGSEGVYEQYF. The CDR3 bases are TGTGCCAGTACCCCAGGTTCTGAGGGGGTCTACGAGCAGTACTTC.

The chain employs TRBV3-1 (or the pseudogene TRBV3-2) and TRBJ2-1; 8 nucleotides line up with TRBD2. V lost 1 base and J lost 6; bases outside the gene matches: 8. Germline V gene sequence: CDR1 LGHDT, CDR2 YNNKEL (reference sequence). The CDR3 is 16 amino acids. Here the CDR3 reads CASSQVPAGVGNEQFF. Written as DNA, the CDR3 is TGTGCCAGCAGCCAAGTACCAGCGGGGGTGGGCAATGAGCAGTTCTTC.

The chain combines TRBV30 with TRBJ1-2; the D gene is possibly TRBD1 (6 bases). V was trimmed by 4 bases and J by 6 bases, leaving 15 bases between them. The CDR3 totals 13 residues. The germline V gene encodes CDR1 GTSNPN and CDR2 SVGIG (reference sequence). This CDR3 reads CAWNVGGAHGYTF. CDR3 in DNA: TGTGCCTGGAACGTCGGGGGGGCGCATGGCTACACCTTC.

The rearrangement links TRBV13 to TRBJ1-1, with D perhaps matching TRBD1 (6 bases). V dropped 5 bases and J dropped 1 base, with 8 bases sitting between them. Germline V gene data show CDR1 as PRHDT and CDR2 as FYEKMQ (reference sequence). CDR3 size: 13 residues. This CDR3 reads CASSETGNTEAFF. CDR3 nucleotide sequence: TGTGCCAGCAGCGAGACAGGGAACACTGAAGCTTTCTTT.

Regarding this clone: At one end, the junction sequence differs from germline, possibly due to a read error. The chain employs TRBV29-1 and TRBJ1-2; D gene uncertain. Germline-derived CDR1 and CDR2 are SQVTM and ANQGSEA. This CDR3 has 10 amino acids. CDR3 bases: TGCAGCGTTGGCCACCCGGGAAGGCTCTTC. It encodes CSVGHPGRLF.

The chain has TRBV5-1 and TRBJ2-5; no clear D gene. The CDR3 contains 15 residues. Germline assignment: CDR1 SGHRS and CDR2 YFSETQ. The V end was cut by 2 bases, the J end by 5 bases, with 16 bases between. The CDR3 loop reads CASSFLPETRETQYF. The CDR3 region has the DNA TGCGCCAGCAGCTTCCTTCCAGAAACCCGTGAGACCCAGTACTTC.

This sequence joins TRBV9 and TRBJ2-3; the match to TRBD1 covers 10 bases. The CDR3 contains 16 residues. The germline V gene has CDR1 SGDLS and CDR2 YYNGEE. V shed 0 bases and J 5 bases; nucleotides not matched to a gene: 6. CDR3: CASSVGDRGLGDTQYF. CDR3 bases: TGTGCCAGCAGCGTAGGTGACAGGGGGCTGGGAGATACGCAGTATTTT.

The CDR3 DNA is TGTGCCAGCAGCTTCCGAACGACAGGGAACTACGAGCAGTACTTC. Amino acid sequence: CASSFRTTGNYEQYF. V gene TRBV11-2 combines with J gene TRBJ2-7; the match to TRBD1 covers 7 bases. The CDR3 consists of 15 residues. After removal of 3 bases from V and 3 bases from J, the junction contained 8 bases not matched to a gene. The germline gives CDR1 SGHAT, CDR2 FQNNGV.

This chain connects TRBV30 to TRBJ2-7; 7 bases line up with TRBD2. CDR1 and CDR2 (germline): GTSNPN, SVGIG (reference sequence). J gave up 3 bases and V 5 bases, and 16 bases lay outside the gene matches. This CDR3 has 16 amino acids. The CDR3: CAWGPRGGSTGYEQYF. The CDR3 nucleotides read TGTGCCTGGGGTCCTAGGGGAGGGAGTACTGGCTACGAGCAGTACTTC.

The V gene is TRBV19, the J gene TRBJ2-1, with 8 bases that match TRBD1. The CDR3 sequence is 14 residues long. V shed 5 bases and J 7 bases; nucleotides not matched to a gene: 7. CDR1 is LNHDA and CDR2 is SQIVND in the germline V gene (reference sequence). This CDR3 is CASSVSQGGNEQFF. Here the CDR3 DNA reads TGTGCCAGTAGTGTATCACAGGGGGGAAATGAGCAGTTCTTC.

The chain uses TRBV7-2 and TRBJ1-6; 7 bases are a match to TRBD1. Germline CDR1 SGHTA, CDR2 FQGNSA. V lost 1 base, J lost 10 bases, and 7 bases stayed unmatched. The CDR3 spans 15 residues. CDR3 nucleotide sequence: TGTGCCAGCAGCTTAGAGGGGCAGGGGGGATCACCCCTCCACTTT. Translation gives CASSLEGQGGSPLHF.

On this clone: Other nucleotide sequences in the sample specify the same CDR3. The V and J genes are TRBV18 and TRBJ1-4, with D perhaps TRBD1 (5 bases). Germline CDR1 is KGHSH and CDR2 is LQKENI. The germline V and J ends were trimmed by 3 bases and 3 bases, with 8 bases remaining between them. CDR3 length: 14 residues. In DNA form, the CDR3 reads TGTGCCAGCTCACCTCCGGGGGCTAATGAAAAACTGTTTTTT. It codes for CASSPPGANEKLFF.

This rearrangement joins TRBV3-1 (or the pseudogene TRBV3-2) to TRBJ2-7; TRBD2 might be the D (6 bases). Germline CDR1 LGHDT, CDR2 YNNKEL (reference sequence). The V and J ends lost 8 bases and 2 bases respectively, with 13 bases between them. The length of the CDR3 is 13 residues. This chain's CDR3 is CASGGLSTYEQYF. The CDR3, as DNA: TGTGCCAGCGGGGGACTCTCGACCTACGAGCAGTACTTC.

The chain recombines TRBV14 with TRBJ1-1; D may be TRBD1 (5 bases). V lost 1 base and J 11 bases, leaving 17 bases between the germline ends. This CDR3 is 14 amino acids long. CDR1 and CDR2 (germline): SGHDN, FVKESK. The CDR3 DNA is TGTGCCAGCAGCCAAGGGCGGGGCCGAACAGAGGCTTTCTTT. Its protein is CASSQGRGRTEAFF.

The rearrangement links TRBV2 to TRBJ2-3; D unresolved. V was cut by 7 bases and J by 1 base, with 9 bases left in between. This CDR3 contains 13 residues. Germline lookup yields CDR1 SNHLY and CDR2 FYNNEI. The CDR3 nucleotides read TGTGCCAGCATCGCAGATCGCACAGATACGCAGTATTTT. Its translation is CASIADRTDTQYF.

The chain carries TRBV4-2 and TRBJ2-7, with a weak D call TRBD2 (6 bases). CDR1 LGHNA and CDR2 YNFKEQ come from the germline V gene. This CDR3 contains 15 residues. Trimming took 0 bases from V and 0 from J, leaving 9 bases between them. Written as DNA, the CDR3 is TGTGCCAGCAGCCAAGATGGCGGGGTCTCCTACGAGCAGTACTTC. Its translation: CASSQDGGVSYEQYF.

The chain combines TRBV9 with TRBJ2-3, with a possible D match to TRBD1 (6 bases). The CDR3 length is 15 residues. Germline lookup yields CDR1 SGDLS and CDR2 YYNGEE. V lost 3 bases to trimming and J lost 2 bases, with 13 bases between them. CDR3 amino acids: CASSAVQGNTDTQYF. CDR3 in DNA: TGTGCCAGCAGCGCGGTACAGGGTAACACAGATACGCAGTATTTT.

The genes are TRBV19 and TRBJ1-2; D is perhaps TRBD1 (6 bases). Germline V lookup: CDR1 LNHDA, CDR2 SQIVND (reference sequence). The germline V and J ends were trimmed by 7 bases and 8 bases, with 17 bases remaining between them. This CDR3 has 13 residues. The CDR3 protein is CASTAPGDRGYTF. CDR3 bases: TGTGCCAGTACCGCACCAGGGGACCGGGGCTACACCTTC.

This chain uses TRBV30 with TRBJ1-1, with a weak D call TRBD1 (6 bases). Germline CDR1 reads GTSNPN; CDR2 reads SVGIG (reference sequence). The CDR3 extends over 14 amino acids. V was shortened by 8 bases and J by 6 bases, with 22 bases between the two germline ends. DNA for the CDR3: TGTGCCGCCCCCAAACAGGGTAGTAAGGCTGAAGCTTTCTTT. It specifies CAAPKQGSKAEAFF.

This chain connects TRBV10-2 to TRBJ2-5; D possibly corresponds to TRBD1 (5 bases). Trimming shortened V by 6 bases and J by 1 base, and 12 bases separated the two germline ends. The CDR3 is made up of 14 amino acids. Germline assignment: CDR1 WSHSY and CDR2 SAAADI. The CDR3 sequence is CASSMTERQETQYF. The CDR3 nucleotides are TGCGCCAGCAGCATGACAGAGCGCCAAGAGACCCAGTACTTC.

This clone was seen just once. The chain uses TRBV7-9 and TRBJ1-2; 9 bases are shared with TRBD1. Germline V lookup: CDR1 SEHNR, CDR2 FQNEAQ (reference sequence). The CDR3 extends over 15 amino acids. The trim removed 5 bases at V and 4 bases at J, leaving 8 bases unmatched. The CDR3 region has the DNA TGTGCCAGCAGCCCACGGACAGGGGTGAGCTATGGCTACACCTTC. Protein: CASSPRTGVSYGYTF. Filled out from reference TRBV7-9 and TRBJ1-2, the complete variable domain reads DTGVSQNPRHKITKRGQNVTFRCDPISEHNRLYWYRQTLGQGPEFLTYFQNEAQLEKSRLLSDRFSAERPKGSFSTLEIQRTEQGDSAMYLCASSPRTGVSYGYTFGSGTRLTVV.

The J gene is TRBJ1-5, the V gene TRBV6-5; tentatively, D is TRBD1 (5 bases). Trimming pared 8 bases from V and 1 base from J, leaving 12 bases between. This CDR3 region has 14 residues. Germline V gene data show CDR1 as MNHEY and CDR2 as SVGAGI. The CDR3 DNA reads as TGTGCCAGCTCGGGGGGTACGAGCAATCAGCCCCAGCATTTT. Translation gives CASSGGTSNQPQHF.